This T cell receptor (beta chain) was sequenced during a study of shared clonotypes between healthy human individuals. Trimming took off 1 base at V and 2 bases at J, with 8 bases between the two ends. The CDR3 sequence is 14 residues long. Germline loops: CDR1 SNHLY, CDR2 FYNNEI. The sample holds a few counts of this clone. Naive CD8 cells, CD45RO-negative and positively selected for CCR7, excluded terminally differentiated effector memory CD45RA+ cells. All donors were Caucasian adults living in Nashville, Tennessee. The method was immunoSEQ multiplex PCR; TCRdb's version includes in-frame clones alone and lacks a portion of them. Of 500,000 to 700,000 clones in the sample, 85% to 95% were seen once.

Source material: naive CD8+ T cells sorted from blood. This receptor was identified in a woman aged 25-40 years in good health. The chain links TRBV2 to TRBJ1-2; D possibly corresponds to TRBD1 (6 bases). The CDR3 nucleotides read TGTGCCAGCAGTGAAGGGGGGCCCAACTATGGCTACACCTTC. This sequence encodes CASSEGGPNYGYTF.